This T cell receptor (beta chain) is drawn from a study of early T cells in non-severe SARS-CoV-2 infection. Study-level information: From unsorted whole blood, bulk RNA was sequenced, and the chains remained unpaired. Findings of the study overall: Lookups in VDJdb leaned toward anti-spike CD8 responses and missed private and CD4 specificities.

With regard to this clonotype: Its matching antigen is unknown.

Individual cDNA molecules carried attached unique molecular identifiers. TCRdb passed the 5' RACE reads through MiXCR, listing each CDR3 protein once. The sample records 60,000 to 65,000 distinct CDR3 sequences, roughly an eighth being singletons. This sequence originates from an adult who was a healthcare worker with PCR-confirmed SARS-CoV-2 infection or an uninfected control (not recorded which). The sample consisted of whole blood.

The CDR3 reads CASSLVPAGNTIYF. CDR3 nucleotide sequence: TGCGCCAGCAGCTTGGTGCCGGCTGGAAACACCATATATTTT. The chain combines TRBV5-1 with TRBJ1-3; D not certain. Germline V gene lookup returns CDR1 SGHRS and CDR2 YFSETQ. CDR3 length: 14 residues. Trimming pared 0 bases from V and 2 bases from J, leaving 6 bases between.